Listed below are T cell receptor beta chains from one sample, sequenced in a study of CD8 T cells in Susac syndrome. Each CDR3 protein is one row after TCRdb ran MiXCR on the immunoSEQ multiplex PCR reads. In the table there are 210,000 or so distinct CDR3 sequences, roughly 93% of which are singletons. Sequencing input: CD4+ T cells from PBMCs. The receptors come from a human donor with Susac syndrome. Each CDR3 is given with its conserved first and last residue. A D gene is named only where the DNA matches it firmly. Only some rows state a clone size, as once, few, many or a class for expanded clones.

TRBD1	TRBV3-1	TRBJ1-2	-	CASSRGTGNYGYTF	TGTGCCAGCAGTAGGGGGACAGGGAACTATGGCTACACCTTC
TRBD1	TRBV20-1	TRBJ1-1	-	CSAPPGTGVMNTEAFF	TGCAGTGCTCCGCCCGGGACAGGGGTTATGAACACTGAAGCTTTCTTT
TRBD2	TRBV29-1	TRBJ2-1	-	CSAGTSGRWGDEQFF	TGCAGCGCGGGGACTAGCGGGCGTTGGGGCGATGAGCAGTTCTTC
-	TRBV12-3/TRBV12-4	TRBJ1-2	-	CASHGNYGYTF	TGTGCCAGTCACGGGAACTATGGCTACACCTTC
TRBD1	TRBV7-2	TRBJ2-6	once	CASSVTGTGFSGANVLTF	TGTGCCAGCAGCGTAACTGGGACAGGGTTCTCTGGGGCCAACGTCCTGACTTTC
-	TRBV7-3	TRBJ2-6	-	CASSLLGPSSGANVLTF	TGTGCCAGCAGCTTACTGGGACCGAGCTCTGGGGCCAACGTCCTGACTTTC
-	TRBV11-2	TRBJ1-2	once	CASSLETEDGYTF	TGTGCCAGCAGCTTAGAGACAGAAGATGGCTACACCTTC
-	TRBV29-1	TRBJ1-5	-	CNVGGGWDQPQHF	TGCAACGTTGGAGGGGGGTGGGATCAGCCCCAGCATTTT
-	TRBV18	TRBJ2-7	-	CASSPPGRAPYEQYF	TGTGCCAGCTCACCACCGGGACGGGCCCCCTACGAGCAGTACTTC
-	TRBV3-1	TRBJ1-2	once	CASSHGRRLIYGPYTF	TGTGCCAGCAGCCACGGACGGAGATTGATCTATGGGCCCTACACCTTC
TRBD2	TRBV7-3	TRBJ2-1	-	CASSPGTLHGGDEQFF	TGTGCCAGCAGCCCCGGGACACTCCACGGGGGGGATGAGCAGTTCTTC
TRBD2	TRBV20-1	TRBJ2-7	-	CSARSQTSGGSYEQYF	TGCAGTGCTAGGAGTCAGACTAGCGGGGGGTCCTACGAGCAGTACTTC
TRBD1	TRBV6-5	TRBJ2-2	-	CASRSQGPDPRELFF	TGTGCCAGCAGATCACAGGGGCCCGACCCCCGGGAGCTGTTTTTT
-	TRBV4-3	TRBJ1-6	few	CASSQDLAGDFSPLHF	TGCGCCAGCAGCCAAGACCTGGCAGGGGACTTTTCACCCCTCCACTTT
-	TRBV30	TRBJ1-5	-	CAWSAAANNQPQHF	TGTGCCTGGAGTGCGGCGGCGAACAATCAGCCCCAGCATTTT
-	TRBV7-2	TRBJ2-1	-	CASSLGRENEQFF	TGTGCCAGCAGCTTAGGGAGGGAGAATGAGCAGTTCTTC
TRBD1	TRBV28	TRBJ1-2	-	CASSGTGRGLGYTF	TGTGCCAGCAGTGGGACAGGACGAGGTCTAGGCTACACCTTC
-	TRBV28	TRBJ1-2	-	CASSPYRELNYGYTF	TGTGCCAGCAGTCCGTACAGGGAACTTAACTATGGCTACACCTTC
-	TRBV12-3/TRBV12-4	TRBJ1-2	-	CASSLSPVDPNYGYTF	TGTGCCAGCAGTTTGTCCCCAGTCGACCCTAACTATGGCTACACCTTC
TRBD2	TRBV3-1	TRBJ2-3	-	CASSLPLAGGRGDTQYF	TGTGCCAGCAGCCTACCCTTAGCGGGGGGGCGGGGAGATACGCAGTATTTT
TRBD1	TRBV9	TRBJ1-2	-	CASSVDGQGDYGYTF	TGTGCCAGCAGCGTAGATGGACAGGGTGACTATGGCTACACCTTC
-	TRBV20-1	TRBJ1-6	-	CSARETGLPYNSPLHF	TGCAGTGCTAGAGAAACAGGGCTCCCTTATAATTCACCCCTCCACTTT
-	TRBV20-1	TRBJ2-3	-	CRRRDGDSTDTQYF	TGCAGACGCCGGGACGGAGACAGCACAGATACGCAGTATTTT
-	TRBV6-5	TRBJ2-5	-	CATVGLGGTQYF	TGTGCCACCGTCGGCTTGGGGGGGACCCAGTACTTC
-	TRBV7-9	TRBJ2-7	-	CASSLGHYSYEQYF	TGTGCCAGCAGCCTGGGACACTACTCCTACGAGCAGTACTTC
-	TRBV6-5	TRBJ1-2	-	CASKTGGRAGYTF	TGTGCCAGCAAAACGGGGGGGAGGGCTGGCTACACCTTC
-	TRBV5-6	TRBJ1-6	-	CASSLDSPNSPLHF	TGTGCCAGCAGCCTGGACAGTCCGAATTCACCCCTCCACTTT
-	TRBV7-7	TRBJ2-5	-	CASSLLHNRQETQYF	TGTGCTAGCAGCTTGTTGCATAACAGGCAAGAGACCCAGTACTTC
-	TRBV29-1	TRBJ2-1	-	CSVEGGNNEQFF	TGCAGCGTTGAAGGCGGTAACAATGAGCAGTTCTTC
-	TRBV19	TRBJ1-5	-	CASSLPVTSDQPQHF	TGTGCCAGTAGCCTCCCGGTTACATCGGATCAGCCCCAGCATTTT
-	TRBV18	TRBJ2-5	-	CASSPLGLGIQETQYF	TGTGCCAGCTCACCTCTCGGGTTAGGCATCCAAGAGACCCAGTACTTC
-	TRBV30	TRBJ2-1	-	CAWSLVARNEQFF	TGTGCCTGGAGTTTAGTAGCTCGCAATGAGCAGTTCTTC
-	TRBV14	TRBJ2-1	-	CASSRELISYNEQFF	TGTGCCAGCAGCCGGGAGCTGATCTCCTACAATGAGCAGTTCTTC
TRBD1	TRBV4-3	TRBJ2-5	-	CASSQQTGGRETQYF	TGCGCCAGCAGCCAACAGACAGGGGGCCGGGAGACCCAGTACTTC
-	TRBV12-3/TRBV12-4	TRBJ2-1	-	CASSLSVGYNEQFF	TGTGCCAGCAGTTTAAGTGTAGGGTACAATGAGCAGTTCTTC
-	TRBV28	TRBJ1-6	-	CASSAGPSPLHF	TGTGCCAGCAGTGCAGGGCCTTCACCCCTCCACTTT
TRBD1	TRBV20-1	TRBJ2-2	-	CSARNVRQGKNTGELFF	TGCAGTGCTAGAAACGTCCGACAGGGGAAGAACACCGGGGAGCTGTTTTTT
TRBD2	TRBV20-1	TRBJ2-3	-	CSARRGDTQYF	TGCAGTGCCCGCCGGGGGGACACGCAGTATTTT
-	TRBV3-1	TRBJ2-1	once	CASSQDVEREQFF	TGTGCCAGCAGCCAAGATGTGGAGCGTGAGCAGTTCTTC
TRBD1	TRBV5-1	TRBJ1-1	-	CASSFQGAPEAFF	TGCGCCAGCAGCTTTCAGGGGGCCCCTGAAGCTTTCTTT
-	TRBV20-1	TRBJ2-2	-	CSARDFRGSANTGELFF	TGCAGTGCTAGAGATTTTAGGGGGAGCGCGAACACCGGGGAGCTGTTTTTT
-	TRBV5-6	TRBJ2-2	-	CASSLDTITGELFF	TGTGCCAGCAGTCTCGATACCATCACCGGGGAGCTGTTTTTT
TRBD2	TRBV7-9	TRBJ2-7	once	CASSPGLAGGLSSYEQYF	TGTGCCAGCAGCCCCGGACTAGCGGGGGGACTAAGCTCCTACGAGCAGTACTTC
TRBD2	TRBV20-1	TRBJ2-3	-	CSASVARRGRVADTQYF	TGCAGTGCTAGTGTGGCCCGCCGGGGGAGGGTCGCAGATACGCAGTATTTT
TRBD1	TRBV4-3	TRBJ1-4	-	CASSQGQGREKLFF	TGCGCCAGCAGCCAAGGACAGGGACGTGAAAAACTGTTTTTT
TRBD1	TRBV5-6	TRBJ2-1	-	CASSPLGQGPNEQFF	TGTGCCAGCAGCCCTCTGGGACAGGGGCCCAATGAGCAGTTCTTC
TRBD1	TRBV30	TRBJ1-1	-	CAWRARDRASEAFF	TGTGCCTGGAGGGCCCGGGACAGGGCCTCTGAAGCTTTCTTT
-	TRBV27	TRBJ1-6	-	CASKWTVNSPLHF	TGTGCCAGCAAATGGACAGTAAATTCACCCCTCCACTTT
TRBD1	TRBV6-5	TRBJ2-3	-	CASRRDREDTQYF	TGTGCCAGCAGGAGGGACAGGGAGGATACGCAGTATTTT
TRBD1	TRBV5-1	TRBJ1-1	-	CASRRQGGEDTEAFF	TGCGCCAGCCGACGACAGGGGGGTGAGGACACTGAAGCTTTCTTT
-	TRBV15	TRBJ2-2	-	CATSRPNTGELFF	TGTGCCACCAGCAGACCGAACACCGGGGAGCTGTTTTTT
TRBD1	TRBV9	TRBJ1-1	-	CASSGGRQGSTEAFF	TGTGCCAGCAGCGGGGGTAGACAGGGGAGCACTGAAGCTTTCTTT
-	TRBV28	TRBJ2-3	-	CASSLGRGDIHTDTQYF	TGTGCCAGCAGTTTAGGCAGGGGGGATATTCACACAGATACGCAGTATTTT
TRBD2	TRBV20-1	TRBJ2-7	-	CSALSRAGVAYEQYF	TGCAGTGCACTCAGTAGAGCGGGGGTTGCCTACGAGCAGTACTTC